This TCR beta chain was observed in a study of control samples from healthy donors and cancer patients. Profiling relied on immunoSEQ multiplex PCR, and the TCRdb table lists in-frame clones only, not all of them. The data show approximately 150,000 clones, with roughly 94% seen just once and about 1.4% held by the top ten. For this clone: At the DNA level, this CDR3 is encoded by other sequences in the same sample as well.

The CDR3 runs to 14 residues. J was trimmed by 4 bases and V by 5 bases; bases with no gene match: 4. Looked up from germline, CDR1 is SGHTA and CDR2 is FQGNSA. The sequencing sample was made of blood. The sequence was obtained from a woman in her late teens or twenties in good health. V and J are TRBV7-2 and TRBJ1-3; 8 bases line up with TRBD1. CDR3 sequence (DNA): TGTGCCAGCAGCCTCCAGGGGGCAGGAAACACCATATATTTT. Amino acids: CASSLQGAGNTIYF.